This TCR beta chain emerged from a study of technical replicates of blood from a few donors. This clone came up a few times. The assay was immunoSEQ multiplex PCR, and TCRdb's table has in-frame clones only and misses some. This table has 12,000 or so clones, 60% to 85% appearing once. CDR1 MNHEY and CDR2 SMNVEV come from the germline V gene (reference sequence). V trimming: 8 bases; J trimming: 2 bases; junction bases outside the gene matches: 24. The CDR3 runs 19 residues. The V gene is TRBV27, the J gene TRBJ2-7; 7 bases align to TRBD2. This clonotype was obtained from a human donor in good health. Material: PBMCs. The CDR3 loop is CASLIEGRVKAGSAYEQYF. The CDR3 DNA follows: TGTGCCAGCCTAATAGAAGGCAGGGTAAAAGCGGGATCAGCCTACGAGCAGTACTTC.